The clone carrying this TCR beta chain appeared a few times. Trimming cost V 6 bases and J 6 bases; bases outside gene matches: 14. This CDR3 has 16 residues. CDR1 is SEHNR and CDR2 is FQNEAQ in the germline V gene (reference sequence). The table came from immunoSEQ multiplex PCR; TCRdb's copy has only in-frame clones and leaves some out. Found here are hundreds of thousands of clones, 70% to 90% of them singletons; the top ten hold under 0.012%. The data originate from a study of shared T cell receptors in the human thymus. This same sample was also taken into another study, of human thymus T cells. From that report: Unrelated individuals were reported by related research to share highly overlapping thymic repertoires.

The receptor comes from a girl less than two years old with a congenital heart defect. Sequencing input: thymocytes. The chain recombines TRBV7-9 with TRBJ2-3; 8 nucleotides match TRBD1. CDR3 nucleotide sequence: TGTGCCAGCAGTTTCGAACAGGGGGTGCTTATTGATACGCAGTATTTT. It translates to CASSFEQGVLIDTQYF.